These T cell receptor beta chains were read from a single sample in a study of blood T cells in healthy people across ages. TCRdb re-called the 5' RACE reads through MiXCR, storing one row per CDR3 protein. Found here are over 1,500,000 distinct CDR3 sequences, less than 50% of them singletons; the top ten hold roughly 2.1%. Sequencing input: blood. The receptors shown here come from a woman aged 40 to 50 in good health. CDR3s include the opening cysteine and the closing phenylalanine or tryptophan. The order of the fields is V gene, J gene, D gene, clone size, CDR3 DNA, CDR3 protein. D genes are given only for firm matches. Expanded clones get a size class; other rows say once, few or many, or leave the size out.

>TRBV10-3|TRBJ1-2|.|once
TGTGCCATCAGCCACGGAGATGGCTACACCTTC
CAISHGDGYTF
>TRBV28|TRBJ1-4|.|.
TGTGCCAGCAGAGGCCCACAGGCGACAACTAATGAAAAACTGTTTTTT
CASRGPQATTNEKLFF
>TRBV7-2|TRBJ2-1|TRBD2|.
TGTGCCAGCGGTCCATTGAGGCTAGCGGGGATCTCCTACAATGAGCAGTTCTTC
CASGPLRLAGISYNEQFF
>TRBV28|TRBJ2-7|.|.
TGTGCCAGCAGTTTCCCTCGGGGGGCCGAGCAGTACTTC
CASSFPRGAEQYF
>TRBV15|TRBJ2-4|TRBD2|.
TGTGCCACCAGCAGAGGACTAGCGGGGATCTCGTACTTC
CATSRGLAGISYF
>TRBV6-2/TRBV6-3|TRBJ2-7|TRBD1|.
TGTGCCAGCAGTCCCCCCGGGACAGGGCAACACGAGCAGTACTTC
CASSPPGTGQHEQYF
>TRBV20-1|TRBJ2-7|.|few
TGCAGTGCTAGGGGAGCAGGGGACCTCTCCTACGAGCAGTACTTC
CSARGAGDLSYEQYF
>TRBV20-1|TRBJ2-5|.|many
TGCAGTGCTACACACGGGGGGCCGGAGACCCAGTACTTC
CSATHGGPETQYF
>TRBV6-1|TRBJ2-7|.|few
TGTGCCAGCAGTGACCAGGGGTTTATCTCCTACGAGCAGTACTTC
CASSDQGFISYEQYF
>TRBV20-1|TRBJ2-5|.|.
TGCAGTGTTCAAGCGATAGAGACCCAGTACTTC
CSVQAIETQYF
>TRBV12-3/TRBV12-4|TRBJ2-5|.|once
TGTGCCAGCAGTTTGTCAGGGTTTGGAGAGACCCAGTACTTC
CASSLSGFGETQYF
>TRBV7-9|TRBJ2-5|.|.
TGTGCCAGCAGCTTCGGTAATGGGTACCAAGAGACCCAGTACTTC
CASSFGNGYQETQYF
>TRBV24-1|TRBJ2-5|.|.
TGTGCCACCAGTGAGTTTAAGGACAGTAACCTTGAGGGAGAGCAGTACTTC
CATSEFKDSNLEGEQYF
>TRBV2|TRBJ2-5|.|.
TGTGCCAGCAGTGAAGGGGTCTTTCGGTACTTC
CASSEGVFRYF
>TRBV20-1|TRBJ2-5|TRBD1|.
TGCAGTGCTAGGGGACAGGTCACGGAGACCCAGTACTTC
CSARGQVTETQYF
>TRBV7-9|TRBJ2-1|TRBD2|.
TGTGCCAGCAGCCCGCGGGGGGAGAGCTCCTACAATGAGCAGTTCTTC
CASSPRGESSYNEQFF
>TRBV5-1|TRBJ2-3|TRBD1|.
TGCGCCAGCAGCCGAGGGACAGGGTATACGCAGTATTTT
CASSRGTGYTQYF
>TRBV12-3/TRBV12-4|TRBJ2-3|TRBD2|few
TGTGCCAGCAGTTTTCGGGTTCTAGCGGGAGGCACAGATACGCAGTATTTT
CASSFRVLAGGTDTQYF
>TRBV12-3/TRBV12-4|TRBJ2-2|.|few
TGTGCCAGCACCCTTCCCCCCGGGGAGCTGTTTTTT
CASTLPPGELFF